What follows are 12 T cell receptor beta chains derived from one specimen sequenced in a study of blood T cell repertoires in COVID-19. Only in-frame clones appear in the TCRdb table, and some are missing; sequencing was by immunoSEQ multiplex PCR. The sample has over 95,000 clones; 80% to 90% are singletons. Sequencing input: peripheral blood. These receptors came from a human donor with acute or convalescent COVID-19. The donor label of this sample is uncertain.

J is TRBJ2-2 and V is TRBV30; 10 nucleotides agree with TRBD1. The germline V gene encodes CDR1 GTSNPN and CDR2 SVGIG (reference sequence). V shed 5 bases and J 6 bases; nucleotides not matched to a gene: 9. The CDR3 has 15 amino acids. This chain's CDR3 is CAWDPGTGAPGELFF. CDR3 DNA sequence: TGTGCCTGGGATCCCGGGACAGGGGCTCCCGGGGAGCTGTTTTTT.

The chain recombines TRBV5-1 with TRBJ2-7; D perhaps matches TRBD1 (6 bases). With 0 bases removed from V and 3 bases from J, the gap between germline ends came to 10 bases. The CDR3 is 14 amino acids. In germline, CDR1 is SGHRS, CDR2 YFSETQ. This CDR3 is CASSLGGTLYEQYF. CDR3 coding DNA: TGCGCCAGCAGCTTGGGAGGGACACTCTACGAGCAGTACTTC.

The V and J genes are TRBV10-3 and TRBJ1-2, with D possibly TRBD1 on 6 matching bases. Germline V gene lookup returns CDR1 ENHRY and CDR2 SYGVKD. V was shortened by 3 bases and J by 2 bases, with 13 bases between the two germline ends. The CDR3 is 15 amino acids. The CDR3 DNA follows: TGTGCCATCAGTGACCTCGGGACACGGAACTATGGCTACACCTTC. It encodes CAISDLGTRNYGYTF.

The CDR3 region has the DNA TGTGCCAGTAGTATTAGTCCGATTAGCAATCAGCCCCAGCATTTT. Protein product: CASSISPISNQPQHF. The chain couples TRBV19 to TRBJ1-5; D is unresolved. V shed 3 bases and J shed 0 bases, with 9 bases lying between them. This CDR3 spans 15 amino acids. Germline V gene sequence: CDR1 LNHDA, CDR2 SQIVND (reference sequence).

The rearrangement uses TRBV18 and TRBJ1-1, with D possibly TRBD1 on 6 matching bases. The CDR3 length is 16 residues. The germline V and J ends were trimmed by 3 bases and 4 bases, with 18 bases remaining between them. Germline-derived CDR1 and CDR2 are KGHSH and LQKENI. The CDR3 sequence is CASSPPGGASVTEAFF. The CDR3 coding sequence is TGTGCCAGCTCACCTCCGGGGGGGGCGTCTGTCACTGAAGCTTTCTTT.

The chain joins TRBV29-1 to TRBJ1-2, with TRBD1 identical over 8 bases. V was pared by 6 bases and J by 7 bases, with 4 bases of the junction left unmatched. The CDR3 length is 11 residues. Germline-derived CDR1 and CDR2 are SQVTM and ANQGSEA. CDR3 amino acids: CSVVTGGGYTF. The DNA for the CDR3 is TGCAGCGTCGTTACAGGGGGTGGCTACACCTTC.

V gene TRBV4-1 combines with J gene TRBJ1-2; TRBD1 agrees at 9 bases. CDR1 is MGHRA and CDR2 is YSYEKL in the germline V gene. This CDR3 contains 15 residues. J lost 7 bases, V lost 4 bases, and 10 bases had no gene match. CDR3 in amino acids: CASSRGQGPLGGYTF. DNA of the CDR3: TGCGCCAGCAGCCGGGGACAGGGCCCGCTTGGTGGCTACACCTTC.

The gene calls are TRBV6-5 and TRBJ1-4; 7 bases agree with TRBD1. The ends lost 5 bases at V and 11 bases at J; junction bases unmatched: 5. Per the germline V gene, CDR1 is MNHEY and CDR2 is SVGAGI. The CDR3 length is 12 residues. CDR3 coding DNA: TGTGCCAGCAGTAGGACAGGTTCCAAACTGTTTTTT. Translating gives CASSRTGSKLFF.

The rearrangement links TRBV19 to TRBJ1-1; TRBD1 is a possible D gene (6 bases). Trimming took off 6 bases at V and 3 bases at J, with 14 bases between the two ends. From germline, CDR1 is LNHDA and CDR2 SQIVND (reference sequence). This CDR3 is built from 14 residues. This CDR3 is CASSERGGDTEAFF. The DNA of the CDR3 is TGTGCCAGTAGCGAAAGGGGGGGGGACACTGAAGCTTTCTTT.

This chain joins TRBV7-9 and TRBJ2-5, with 8 positions matching TRBD1. CDR1 SEHNR and CDR2 FQNEAQ come from the germline V gene (reference sequence). This CDR3 has 14 residues. Trimming removed 5 bases from V and 5 bases from J; junction bases left unmatched: 7. The CDR3 sequence is CASSRTGGEETQYF. CDR3 DNA sequence: TGTGCCAGCAGCCGCACAGGGGGAGAGGAGACCCAGTACTTC.

This chain uses TRBV2 with TRBJ1-5; no firm D call. The CDR3 totals 16 residues. CDR1 is SNHLY, CDR2 FYNNEI, per germline. V was cut by 7 bases and J by 3 bases, with 19 bases left in between. The CDR3 region has the DNA TGTGCCAGCACTCGGTACCGGGAGGGTAACAATCAGCCCCAGCATTTT. Its translation: CASTRYREGNNQPQHF.

This chain connects TRBV6-2 or TRBV6-3 to TRBJ1-1, with D possibly TRBD1 on 5 matching bases. The germline V gene encodes CDR1 MNHEY and CDR2 SVGEGT. The CDR3 runs 14 residues. Trimming shortened V by 2 bases and J by 1 base, and 8 bases separated the two germline ends. The CDR3 DNA reads TGTGCCAGCAGTTACGATGGGGCGAACACTGAAGCTTTCTTT. This sequence encodes CASSYDGANTEAFF.